What follows are 28 T cell receptor beta chains derived from one specimen sequenced in a study of T cell repertoires in cytomegalovirus infection. MiXCR, run by TCRdb on the reads, gives a single entry per CDR3 protein. Among more than 400,000 distinct CDR3 sequences listed, around 27% were seen once. Material: PBMCs. These receptor sequences come from a human donor in good health (CMV status not recorded). Some clones in this sample may be carry-over from other donors' samples.

Many counts were recorded for this clonotype. This rearrangement joins TRBV7-2 to TRBJ2-7; D is undetermined. V shed 2 bases and J shed 3 bases, with 11 bases lying between them. Germline V gene data show CDR1 as SGHTA and CDR2 as FQGNSA. The CDR3 length is 14 residues. The CDR3 here is CASSLNALGYEQYF. The CDR3 coding sequence is TGTGCCAGCAGCTTAAACGCGTTGGGCTACGAGCAGTACTTC.

The sample holds a few counts of this clonotype. The chain has TRBV7-8 and TRBJ1-5, with 7 bases matching TRBD1. Germline V gene data show CDR1 as SGHVS and CDR2 as FQNEAQ. This CDR3 region has 18 residues. V shed 1 base and J 5 bases; nucleotides not matched to a gene: 14. The CDR3 loop is CASSLVGAGGDRHQPQHF. CDR3 nucleotide sequence: TGTGCCAGCAGCTTAGTAGGGGCCGGGGGGGACAGACATCAGCCCCAGCATTTT.

This clonotype was seen only a few times. The J gene is TRBJ2-3, the V gene TRBV6-2 or TRBV6-3, with D perhaps TRBD1 or TRBD2 (5 bases each). V was shortened by 6 bases and J by 5 bases, with 15 bases between the two germline ends. CDR1 and CDR2 (germline): MNHEY, SVGEGT. CDR3 size: 14 residues. The CDR3 sequence is CASRRAGAGDTQYF. The CDR3 DNA is TGTGCCAGCAGGAGGGCCGGGGCGGGAGATACGCAGTATTTT.

This chain uses TRBV7-2 with TRBJ1-2; D gene ambiguous. The germline V and J ends were trimmed by 5 bases and 4 bases, with 11 bases remaining between them. Germline values: CDR1 SGHTA, CDR2 FQGNSA. The CDR3 has 13 amino acids. DNA of the CDR3: TGTGCCAGCAGCCCCACATCCTCCTATGGCTACACCTTC. Amino acids: CASSPTSSYGYTF.

This clonotype was observed a few times. The J gene is TRBJ2-7, the V gene TRBV2; 13 bases map to TRBD2. The J segment lost 2 bases and the V segment lost 6 bases, leaving 4 bases of the junction unmatched. The CDR3 is 15 residues long. Germline-derived CDR1 and CDR2 are SNHLY and FYNNEI. CDR3 DNA sequence: TGTGCCAGCAGACTACTAGCGGGGGGGGCCTACGAGCAGTACGTC. Protein sequence: CASRLLAGGAYEQYV.

The chain couples TRBV28 to TRBJ2-3, with 9 nucleotides matching TRBD1. V shed 5 bases, J shed 5 bases, and the junction held 8 bases outside the gene matches. The germline V gene has CDR1 MDHEN and CDR2 SYDVKM. This CDR3 region has 15 residues. CDR3 amino acids: CASSAGTGLVDTQYF. The CDR3 region has the DNA TGTGCCAGCAGTGCCGGGACAGGGTTGGTAGATACGCAGTATTTT.

V gene TRBV7-2 combines with J gene TRBJ2-3; D is unclear. The CDR3 has 15 residues. Germline V gene sequence: CDR1 SGHTA, CDR2 FQGNSA. V dropped 1 base and J dropped 2 bases, with 10 bases sitting between them. CDR3 nucleotides: TGTGCCAGCAGCTTAGGGGTCGCGGACACAGATACGCAGTATTTT. Amino acid sequence: CASSLGVADTDTQYF.

The chain recombines TRBV7-9 with TRBJ2-3, with TRBD1 matching over 9 bases. The CDR3 loop spans 14 amino acids. Germline-derived CDR1 and CDR2 are SEHNR and FQNEAQ (reference sequence). V was pared by 8 bases and J by 5 bases, with 8 bases of the junction left unmatched. CDR3 loop: CASRGDRVVDTQYF. Written as DNA, the CDR3 is TGTGCCAGCCGCGGGGACAGGGTGGTAGATACGCAGTATTTT.

The sample holds many counts of this clonotype. The CDR3 here is CASSSYSRDFEGGQPQHF. For the CDR3, the DNA is TGTGCCAGCAGCTCTTATAGCCGGGACTTTGAAGGGGGTCAGCCCCAGCATTTT. The chain links TRBV7-8 to TRBJ1-5; perhaps TRBD1 as D (6 bases). Per germline, CDR1 SGHVS and CDR2 FQNEAQ. V was clipped by 4 bases and J by 6 bases, with 25 bases between them. The CDR3 has 18 residues.

This clonotype was seen a few times. V gene TRBV7-8 combines with J gene TRBJ2-7, with D possibly TRBD1 on 6 matching bases. The CDR3 spans 15 residues. From germline, CDR1 is SGHVS and CDR2 FQNEAQ. Between the trimmed V and J ends, which lost 5 bases and 3 bases, there was a span of 17 bases. This CDR3 reads CASSGAPGHHYEQYV. CDR3 DNA: TGTGCCAGCAGCGGTGCCCCGGGACACCACTACGAGCAGTACGTC.

The chain employs TRBV24-1 and TRBJ1-2; 8 bases agree with TRBD1. This CDR3 comprises 12 residues. J gave up 8 bases and V 7 bases, and 5 bases lay outside the gene matches. Germline V lookup: CDR1 KGHDR, CDR2 SFDVKD. The DNA of the CDR3 is TGTGCCACCAGGAGACAGGGGCACGGCTACACCTTC. As protein: CATRRQGHGYTF.

Ten or more counts support this clonotype. The rearrangement links TRBV10-3 to TRBJ2-7; either TRBD1 or TRBD2 may fit D (5 bases each). V lost 6 bases to trimming and J lost 3 bases, with 18 bases between them. The CDR3 loop spans 15 amino acids. Per germline, CDR1 ENHRY and CDR2 SYGVKD. The CDR3 DNA reads as TGTGCCATCAGCTCCACGGGGCTAGGCAGCTACGAGCAGTACTTC. It translates to CAISSTGLGSYEQYF.

The chain recombines TRBV7-9 with TRBJ2-1; TRBD2 aligns across 7 bases. The CDR3 is 13 amino acids. Germline trimming cut 1 base from V and 15 bases from J; bases unmatched to any gene: 9. CDR1 and CDR2 (germline): SEHNR, FQNEAQ (reference sequence). Here the CDR3 DNA reads TGTGCCAGCAGCTTAGAATCAGCGGGGCACCTGTTCTTC. Translated, it gives CASSLESAGHLFF.

This clonotype was counted a few times. This chain uses TRBV6-2 or TRBV6-3 with TRBJ1-5; TRBD1 matches at 7 bases. Germline CDR1 reads MNHEY; CDR2 reads SVGEGT. The CDR3 consists of 17 residues. J gave up 1 base and V 6 bases, and 12 bases lay outside the gene matches. CDR3 region: CASRDPGTAMSNQPQHF. The DNA of the CDR3 is TGTGCCAGCAGGGACCCCGGGACAGCTATGAGCAATCAGCCCCAGCATTTT.

This clonotype was observed many times. The rearrangement uses TRBV7-2 and TRBJ2-3, with 9 bases lining up with TRBD2. The ends lost 4 bases at V and 3 bases at J; junction bases unmatched: 17. The CDR3 sequence is 19 residues long. Germline V gene lookup returns CDR1 SGHTA and CDR2 FQGNSA. CDR3 in DNA: TGTGCCAGCAGCTCACTGCCGGGACTAGCACCAAGGAAGACAGATACGCAGTATTTT. Its translation is CASSSLPGLAPRKTDTQYF.

CDR3 protein: CSASAGSYEQYV. The CDR3 DNA is TGCAGTGCTAGCGCGGGTTCCTACGAGCAGTACGTC. The chain recombines TRBV20-1 with TRBJ2-7; possible D gene TRBD2, 5 bases. V shed 3 bases and J shed 1 base, with 7 bases lying between them. The CDR3 consists of 12 residues. Germline CDR1 and CDR2: DFQATT and SNEGSKA (reference sequence).

The chain is built from TRBV12-3 or TRBV12-4 and TRBJ2-2, with 12 nucleotides matching TRBD1. The trim removed 6 bases at V and 1 base at J, leaving 9 bases unmatched. This CDR3 is 18 amino acids long. Here the CDR3 reads CASSRGQGALGNTGELFF. The CDR3 bases are TGTGCCAGCAGCCGGGGACAGGGGGCTTTGGGGAACACCGGGGAGCTGTTTTTT.

This clonotype was observed at least ten times. The J gene is TRBJ2-3, the V gene TRBV12-3 or TRBV12-4; D is unclear. V was clipped by 5 bases and J by 2 bases, with 14 bases between them. The CDR3 extends over 15 amino acids. CDR3 in amino acids: CASSPTRRTTDTQYF. CDR3 sequence (DNA): TGTGCCAGCAGTCCTACCCGTCGCACCACAGATACGCAGTATTTT.

The rearrangement joins TRBV12-3 or TRBV12-4 to TRBJ1-1; D might be TRBD1 (6 bases). The length of the CDR3 is 13 residues. The V end lost 6 bases, the J end lost 1 base, and 9 bases lay between the germline ends. The DNA for the CDR3 is TGTGCCAGCAGCGACAGGTCGAACACTGAAGCTTTCTTT. This codes for CASSDRSNTEAFF.

This clonotype was counted ten times or more. The chain carries TRBV7-8 and TRBJ2-7; D is undetermined. The length of the CDR3 is 11 residues. Trimming shortened V by 4 bases and J by 3 bases, and 4 bases separated the two germline ends. Germline V gene lookup returns CDR1 SGHVS and CDR2 FQNEAQ. DNA for the CDR3: TGTGCCAGCAGCTCTATCTACGAGCAGTACTTC. Protein: CASSSIYEQYF.

This clonotype occurred a few times. V and J are TRBV6-1 and TRBJ2-1, with 8 bases identical to TRBD1. V lost 10 bases, J lost 7 bases, and 15 bases stayed unmatched. The CDR3 contains 15 residues. CDR1 and CDR2 (germline): MNHNS, SASEGT. The CDR3 here is CATRPGQGKTNEQFF. As DNA, the CDR3 is TGTGCCACTAGGCCCGGACAGGGTAAGACGAATGAGCAGTTCTTC.

This sequence joins TRBV5-6 and TRBJ2-1; no firm D call. The germline gives CDR1 SGHDT, CDR2 YYEEEE. This CDR3 is 16 amino acids long. V lost 6 bases, J lost 0 bases, and 16 bases lay in between. CDR3 residues: CASTRSLVSSYNEQFF. CDR3 DNA sequence: TGTGCCAGCACCCGGAGCCTAGTTAGCTCCTACAATGAGCAGTTCTTC. Looking up the rest from reference TRBV5-6 and TRBJ2-1 gives the full variable domain: DAGVTQSPTHLIKTRGQQVTLRCSPKSGHDTVSWYQQALGQGPQFIFQYYEEEERQRGNFPDRFSGHQFPNYSSELNVNALLLGDSALYLCASTRSLVSSYNEQFFGPGTRLTVL.

The rearrangement links TRBV6-2 or TRBV6-3 to TRBJ1-1; 7 bases line up with TRBD1. The CDR3 runs to 15 residues. V lost 6 bases to trimming and J lost 4 bases; unmatched junction nucleotides: 11. Looked up from germline, CDR1 is MNHEY and CDR2 is SVGEGT. This chain's CDR3 is CASRPMTGSGTEAFF. For the CDR3, the DNA is TGTGCCAGCAGACCGATGACAGGGTCGGGCACTGAAGCTTTCTTT.

The sample holds a few counts of this clonotype. The chain couples TRBV29-1 to TRBJ1-2, with a possible D match to TRBD1 (5 bases). Between the trimmed V and J ends, which lost 6 bases and 5 bases, there was a span of 10 bases. Germline V gene data show CDR1 as SQVTM and CDR2 as ANQGSEA. The CDR3 covers 11 residues. CDR3 nucleotide sequence: TGCAGCGTCCCGGGACCTTATGGCTACACCTTC. Protein: CSVPGPYGYTF.

This clonotype was observed a few times. CDR3 in DNA: TGTGCCAGCAGTTTATCTCAACAGGGGGCTAATCAGCCCCAGCATTTT. Its translation is CASSLSQQGANQPQHF. This chain uses TRBV12-3 or TRBV12-4 with TRBJ1-5, with TRBD1 matching 9 bases. With 2 bases clipped from V and 4 bases from J, the junction kept 6 bases outside the gene matches. The CDR3 has 16 residues.

This clonotype was counted a few times. The V call is TRBV6-5, the J call TRBJ1-1; 12 bases agree with TRBD1. Per the germline V gene, CDR1 is MNHEY and CDR2 is SVGAGI. This CDR3 is built from 17 residues. Germline trimming cut 0 bases from V and 5 bases from J; bases unmatched to any gene: 7. Here the CDR3 DNA reads TGTGCCAGCAGTTACTCGGGACAGGGGGCTACCAGGACTGAAGCTTTCTTT. As protein: CASSYSGQGATRTEAFF.

This clonotype has more than one count but fewer than ten. The chain joins TRBV6-2 or TRBV6-3 to TRBJ2-7; D gene uncertain. V lost 2 bases and J 0 bases, leaving 14 bases between the germline ends. Germline V gene data show CDR1 as MNHEY and CDR2 as SVGEGT. The CDR3 sequence is 16 residues long. The CDR3 region is CASSYLIATVSYEQYV. The CDR3 bases are TGTGCCAGCAGTTACCTCATTGCAACCGTCTCCTACGAGCAGTACGTC.

This clonotype turned up a few times. The rearrangement uses TRBV29-1 and TRBJ2-4; D might be TRBD2 (6 bases). V gave up 5 bases and J gave up 8 bases, with 16 bases separating them. Germline-derived CDR1 and CDR2 are SQVTM and ANQGSEA. The CDR3 length is 13 residues. CDR3 nucleotides: TGCAGCGTTTCTATAGGGCGGGGCGACATTCAGTACTTC. Translation gives CSVSIGRGDIQYF. Combining the CDR3 with reference TRBV29-1 and TRBJ2-4 gives the whole variable domain SAVISQKPSRDICQRGTSLTIQCQVDSQVTMMFWYRQQPGQSLTLIATANQGSEATYESGFVIDKFPISRPNLTFSTLTVSNMSPEDSSIYLCSVSIGRGDIQYFGAGTRLSVL.